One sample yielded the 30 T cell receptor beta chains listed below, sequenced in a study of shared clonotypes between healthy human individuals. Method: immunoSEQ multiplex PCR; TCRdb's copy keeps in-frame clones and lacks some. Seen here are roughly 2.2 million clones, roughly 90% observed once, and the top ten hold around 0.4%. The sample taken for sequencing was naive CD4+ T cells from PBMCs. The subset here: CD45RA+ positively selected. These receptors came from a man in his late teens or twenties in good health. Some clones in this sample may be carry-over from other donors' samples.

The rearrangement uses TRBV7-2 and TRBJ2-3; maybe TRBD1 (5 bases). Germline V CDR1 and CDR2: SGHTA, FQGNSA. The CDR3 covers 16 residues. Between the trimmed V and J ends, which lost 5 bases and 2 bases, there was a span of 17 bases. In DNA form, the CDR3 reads TGTGCCAGCAGCCCAATAGTGAGTGGGGCCACAGATACGCAGTATTTT. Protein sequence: CASSPIVSGATDTQYF.

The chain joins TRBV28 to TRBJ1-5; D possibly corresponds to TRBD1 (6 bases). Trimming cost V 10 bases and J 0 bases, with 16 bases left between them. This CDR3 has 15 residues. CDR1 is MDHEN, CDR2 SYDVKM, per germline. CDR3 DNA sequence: TGTGCCACCCGCCCTCGGGGGGCTAGCAATCAGCCCCAGCATTTT. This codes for CATRPRGASNQPQHF.

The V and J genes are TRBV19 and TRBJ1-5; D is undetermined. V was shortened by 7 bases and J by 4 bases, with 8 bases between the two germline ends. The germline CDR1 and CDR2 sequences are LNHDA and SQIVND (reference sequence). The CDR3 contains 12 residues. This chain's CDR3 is CASKQSNQPQHF. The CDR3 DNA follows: TGTGCCAGTAAGCAGAGTAATCAGCCCCAGCATTTT.

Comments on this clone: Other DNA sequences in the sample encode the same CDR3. The CDR3 DNA is TGTGCCAGCAGCAGGGACAGGGGCACAGATACGCAGTATTTT. Its protein is CASSRDRGTDTQYF. The rearrangement links TRBV7-2 to TRBJ2-3; TRBD1 agrees at 9 bases. Looked up from germline, CDR1 is SGHTA and CDR2 is FQGNSA. The CDR3 loop spans 14 amino acids. V was clipped by 5 bases and J by 1 base; unmatched bases: 1. The full variable domain, its missing parts supplied by reference TRBV7-2 and TRBJ2-3, is GAGVSQSPSNKVTEKGKDVELRCDPISGHTALYWYRQSLGQGLEFLIYFQGNSAPDKSGLPSDRFSAERTGGSVSTLTIQRTQQEDSAVYLCASSRDRGTDTQYFGPGTRLTVL.

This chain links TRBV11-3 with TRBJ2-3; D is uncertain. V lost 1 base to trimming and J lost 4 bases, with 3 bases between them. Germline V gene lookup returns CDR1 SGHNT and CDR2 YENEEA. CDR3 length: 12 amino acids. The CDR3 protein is CASSLAADTQYF. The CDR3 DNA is TGTGCCAGCAGCTTAGCCGCAGATACGCAGTATTTT.

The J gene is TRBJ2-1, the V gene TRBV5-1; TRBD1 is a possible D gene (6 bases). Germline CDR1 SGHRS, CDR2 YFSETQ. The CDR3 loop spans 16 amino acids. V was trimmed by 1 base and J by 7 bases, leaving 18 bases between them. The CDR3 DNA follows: TGCGCCAGCAGCTTGATCCCAGGGGATCTAGGGAATGAGCAGTTCTTC. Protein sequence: CASSLIPGDLGNEQFF.

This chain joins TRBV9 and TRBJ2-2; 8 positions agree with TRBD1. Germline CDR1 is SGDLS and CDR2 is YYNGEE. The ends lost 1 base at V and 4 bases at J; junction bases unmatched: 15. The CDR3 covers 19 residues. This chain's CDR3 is CASSVSGTGDPLGTGELFF. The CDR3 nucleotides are TGTGCCAGCAGCGTATCCGGGACAGGTGACCCTCTGGGCACCGGGGAGCTGTTTTTT.

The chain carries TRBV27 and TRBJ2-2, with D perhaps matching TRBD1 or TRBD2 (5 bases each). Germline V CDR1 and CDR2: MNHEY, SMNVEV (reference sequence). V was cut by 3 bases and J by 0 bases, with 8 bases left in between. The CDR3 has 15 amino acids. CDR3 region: CASSFRGANTGELFF. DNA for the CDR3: TGTGCCAGCAGTTTTCGAGGGGCGAACACCGGGGAGCTGTTTTTT.

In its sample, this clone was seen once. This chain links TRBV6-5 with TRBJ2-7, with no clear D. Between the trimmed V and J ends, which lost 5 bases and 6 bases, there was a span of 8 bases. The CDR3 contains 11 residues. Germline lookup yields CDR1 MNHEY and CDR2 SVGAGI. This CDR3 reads CASSAFGEQYF. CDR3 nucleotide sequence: TGTGCCAGCAGTGCCTTTGGCGAGCAGTACTTC.

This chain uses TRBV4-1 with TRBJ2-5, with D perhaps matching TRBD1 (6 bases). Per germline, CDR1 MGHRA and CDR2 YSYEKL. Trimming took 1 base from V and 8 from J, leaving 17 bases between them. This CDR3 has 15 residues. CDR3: CASSQVGPGVATQYF. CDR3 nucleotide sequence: TGCGCCAGCAGCCAAGTTGGACCAGGGGTGGCAACCCAGTACTTC.

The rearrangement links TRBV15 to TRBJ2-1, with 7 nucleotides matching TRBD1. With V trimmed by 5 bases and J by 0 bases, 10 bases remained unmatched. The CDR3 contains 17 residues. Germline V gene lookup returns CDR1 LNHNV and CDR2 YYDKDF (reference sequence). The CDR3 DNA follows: TGTGCCACCAGCCGCCTAAGGGGGCTTAGCTCCTACAATGAGCAGTTCTTC. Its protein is CATSRLRGLSSYNEQFF.

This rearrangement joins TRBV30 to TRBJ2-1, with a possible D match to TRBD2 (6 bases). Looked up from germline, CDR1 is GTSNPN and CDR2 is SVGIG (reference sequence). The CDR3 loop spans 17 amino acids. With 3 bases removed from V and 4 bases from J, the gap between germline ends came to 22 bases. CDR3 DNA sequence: TGTGCCTGGAGGCCTTCCTACACTAGCAGAAGGTACAATGAGCAGTTCTTC. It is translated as CAWRPSYTSRRYNEQFF.

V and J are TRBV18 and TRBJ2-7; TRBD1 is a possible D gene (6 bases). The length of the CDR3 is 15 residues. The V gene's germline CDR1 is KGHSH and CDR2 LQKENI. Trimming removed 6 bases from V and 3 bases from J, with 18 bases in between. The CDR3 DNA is TGTGCCAGCTCCCCGCCCGGGACATCTAACTACGAGCAGTACTTC. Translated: CASSPPGTSNYEQYF.

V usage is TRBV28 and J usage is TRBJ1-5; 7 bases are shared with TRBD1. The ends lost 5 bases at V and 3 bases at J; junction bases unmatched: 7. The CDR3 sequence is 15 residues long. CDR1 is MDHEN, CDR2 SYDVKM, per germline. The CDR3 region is CASSTGQAFNQPQHF. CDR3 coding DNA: TGTGCCAGCAGTACTGGACAGGCGTTCAATCAGCCCCAGCATTTT.

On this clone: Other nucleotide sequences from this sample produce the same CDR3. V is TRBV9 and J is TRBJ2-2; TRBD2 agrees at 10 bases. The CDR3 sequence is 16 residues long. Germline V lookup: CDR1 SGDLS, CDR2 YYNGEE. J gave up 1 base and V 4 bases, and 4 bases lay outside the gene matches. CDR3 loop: CASSPRLAGNTGELFF. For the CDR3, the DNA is TGTGCCAGCAGCCCTCGACTAGCGGGGAACACCGGGGAGCTGTTTTTT.

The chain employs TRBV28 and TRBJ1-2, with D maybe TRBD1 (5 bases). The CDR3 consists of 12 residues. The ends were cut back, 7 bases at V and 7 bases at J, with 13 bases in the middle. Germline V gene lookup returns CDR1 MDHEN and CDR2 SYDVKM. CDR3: CASIGLGVGYTF. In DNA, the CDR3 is TGTGCCAGCATAGGTTTAGGGGTTGGCTACACCTTC.

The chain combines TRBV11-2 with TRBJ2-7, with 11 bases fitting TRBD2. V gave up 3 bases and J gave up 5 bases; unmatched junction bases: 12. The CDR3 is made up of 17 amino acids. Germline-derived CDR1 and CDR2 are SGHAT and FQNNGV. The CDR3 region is CASSFLATSGITHEQYF. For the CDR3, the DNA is TGTGCCAGCAGCTTCCTTGCGACTAGCGGGATAACGCACGAGCAGTACTTC.

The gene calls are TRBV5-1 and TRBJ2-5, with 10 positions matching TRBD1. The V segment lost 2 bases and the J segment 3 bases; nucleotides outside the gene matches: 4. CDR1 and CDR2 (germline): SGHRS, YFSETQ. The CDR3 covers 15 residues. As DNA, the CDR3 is TGCGCCAGCAGCTTCACCGGGACAGGGGAAGAGACCCAGTACTTC. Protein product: CASSFTGTGEETQYF.

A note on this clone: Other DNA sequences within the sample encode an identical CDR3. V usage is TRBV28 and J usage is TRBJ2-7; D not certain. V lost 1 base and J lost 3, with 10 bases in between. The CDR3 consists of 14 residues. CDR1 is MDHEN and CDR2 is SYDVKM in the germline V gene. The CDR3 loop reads CASSLLGGIYEQYF. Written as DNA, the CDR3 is TGTGCCAGCAGTTTATTAGGCGGAATCTACGAGCAGTACTTC.

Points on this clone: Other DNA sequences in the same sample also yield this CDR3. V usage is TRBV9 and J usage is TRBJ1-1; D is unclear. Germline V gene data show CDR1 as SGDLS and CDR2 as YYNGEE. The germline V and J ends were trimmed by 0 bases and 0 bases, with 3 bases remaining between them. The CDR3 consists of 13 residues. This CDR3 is CASSVAVNTEAFF. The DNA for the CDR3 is TGTGCCAGCAGCGTAGCGGTGAACACTGAAGCTTTCTTT.

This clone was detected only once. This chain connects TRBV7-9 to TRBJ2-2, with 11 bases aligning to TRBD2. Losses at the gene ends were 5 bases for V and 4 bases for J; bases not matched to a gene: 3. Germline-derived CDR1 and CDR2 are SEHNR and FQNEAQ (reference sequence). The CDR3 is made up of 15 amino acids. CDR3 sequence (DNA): TGTGCCAGCAGCCCCCTAGCGGGAGGCACCGGGGAGCTGTTTTTT. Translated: CASSPLAGGTGELFF.

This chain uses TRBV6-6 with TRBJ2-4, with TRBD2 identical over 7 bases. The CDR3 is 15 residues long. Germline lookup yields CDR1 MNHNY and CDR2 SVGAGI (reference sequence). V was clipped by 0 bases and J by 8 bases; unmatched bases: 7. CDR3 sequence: CASSYSGLDGDIQYF. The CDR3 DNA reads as TGTGCCAGCAGTTACTCTGGACTAGACGGTGACATTCAGTACTTC.

The CDR3 is CASSQTGVLNYGYTF. CDR3 DNA sequence: TGTGCCAGTAGTCAAACAGGGGTTTTGAACTATGGCTACACCTTC. V is TRBV19 and J is TRBJ1-2; 7 bases line up with TRBD1. J was trimmed by 2 bases and V by 5 bases; bases with no gene match: 8. Germline-derived CDR1 and CDR2 are LNHDA and SQIVND (reference sequence). The CDR3 extends over 15 amino acids.

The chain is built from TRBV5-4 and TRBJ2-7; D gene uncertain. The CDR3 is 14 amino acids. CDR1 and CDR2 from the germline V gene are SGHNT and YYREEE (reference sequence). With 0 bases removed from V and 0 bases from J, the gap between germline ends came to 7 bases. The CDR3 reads CASSLAWDSYEQYF. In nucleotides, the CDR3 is TGTGCCAGCAGCTTGGCCTGGGACTCCTACGAGCAGTACTTC.

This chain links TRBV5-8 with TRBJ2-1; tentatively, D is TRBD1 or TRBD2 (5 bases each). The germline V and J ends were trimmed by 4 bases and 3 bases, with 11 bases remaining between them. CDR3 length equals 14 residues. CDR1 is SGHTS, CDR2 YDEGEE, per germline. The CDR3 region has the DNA TGTGCCAGCAGCCTGGGACCTATCTACAATGAGCAGTTCTTC. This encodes CASSLGPIYNEQFF.

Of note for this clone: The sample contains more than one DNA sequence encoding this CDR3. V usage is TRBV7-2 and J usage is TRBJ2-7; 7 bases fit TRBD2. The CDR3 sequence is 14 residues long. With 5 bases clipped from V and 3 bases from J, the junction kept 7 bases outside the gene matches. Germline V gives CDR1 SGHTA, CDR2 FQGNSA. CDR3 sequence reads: CASSPDRTSYEQYF. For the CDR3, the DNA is TGTGCCAGCAGCCCGGACCGGACTAGCTACGAGCAGTACTTC. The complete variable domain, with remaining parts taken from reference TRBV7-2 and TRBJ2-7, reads GAGVSQSPSNKVTEKGKDVELRCDPISGHTALYWYRQSLGQGLEFLIYFQGNSAPDKSGLPSDRFSAERTGGSVSTLTIQRTQQEDSAVYLCASSPDRTSYEQYFGPGTRLTVT.

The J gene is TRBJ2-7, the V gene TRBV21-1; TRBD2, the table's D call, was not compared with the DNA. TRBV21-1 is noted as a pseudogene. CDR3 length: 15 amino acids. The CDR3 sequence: CASSTRGGADYEQYF. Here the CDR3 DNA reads TGTGCCAGCAGCACCCGTGGAGGAGCCGACTACGAGCAGTACTTC.

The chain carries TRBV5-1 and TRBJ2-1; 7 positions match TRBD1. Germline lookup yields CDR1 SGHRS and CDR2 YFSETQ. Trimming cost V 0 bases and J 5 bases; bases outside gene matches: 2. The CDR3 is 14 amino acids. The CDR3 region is CASSLDRGHNEQFF. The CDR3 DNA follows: TGCGCCAGCAGCTTGGACAGGGGTCACAATGAGCAGTTCTTC.

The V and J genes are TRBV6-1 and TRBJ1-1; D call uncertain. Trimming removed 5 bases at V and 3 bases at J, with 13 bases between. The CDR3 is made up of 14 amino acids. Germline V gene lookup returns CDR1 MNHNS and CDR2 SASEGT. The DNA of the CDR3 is TGTGCCAGCAGTACTTTACCGAAGGACACTGAAGCTTTCTTT. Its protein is CASSTLPKDTEAFF.

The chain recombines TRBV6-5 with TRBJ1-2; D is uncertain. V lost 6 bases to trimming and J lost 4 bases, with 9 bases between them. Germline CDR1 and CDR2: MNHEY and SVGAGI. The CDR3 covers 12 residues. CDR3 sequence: CASSSSSYGYTF. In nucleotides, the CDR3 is TGTGCCAGCAGCTCCTCGAGCTATGGCTACACCTTC.